The T cell receptor (beta chain) under discussion was sequenced for a study of shared T cell receptors in the human thymus. Libraries were prepared by immunoSEQ multiplex PCR; TCRdb keeps only in-frame clonotypes and omits some of them. The sample carries hundreds of thousands of clones, more than 85% recorded once. The length of the CDR3 is 13 residues. Germline V gene sequence: CDR1 MNHEY, CDR2 SMNVEV (reference sequence). Trimming pared 5 bases from V and 5 bases from J, leaving 12 bases between. The gene calls are TRBV27 and TRBJ2-5; perhaps TRBD1 as D (5 bases). This TCR was sampled from a human donor. Sequenced: thymocytes. For the CDR3, the DNA is TGTGCCAGCAGTAAGGGGTTCGGGGAGACCCAGTACTTC. Translating gives CASSKGFGETQYF.